The TCR beta chain under discussion was sequenced for a study of regulatory T cells in long-lasting Graves disease. General study findings and limits: Newly diagnosed patients had higher TCR diversity than persistent Graves' patients did. The study examined only peripheral blood, not thyroid tissue. Preferential use of TRBV28, TRBJ1-2 and TRBJ2-5 was seen in persistent disease.

Arm-PCR of CDR3 regions and iRepertoire HTBI primers were the basis on which TCR beta libraries were built. TCRdb re-called the multiplex PCR reads with MiXCR, one entry per CDR3 protein. The data hold under 450,000 distinct CDR3 sequences, with 23% observed a single time. Concerning this clonotype itself: Antigen specificity is unknown.

Time point given: persistent/refractory GD, antithyroid drugs over 5 years with positive TRAb. The TCR library was made from RNA that had been extracted from PBMCs in TRIzol. This CDR3 region has 15 residues. CDR1 is MNHEY and CDR2 is SMNVEV in the germline V gene (reference sequence). The germline V and J ends were trimmed by 2 bases and 2 bases, with 13 bases remaining between them. This TCR was recovered from a female donor with Graves disease. Source: peripheral blood mononuclear cells (PBMCs), taken when the disease was refractory, from a patient treated with antithyroid drugs. The chain uses TRBV27 and TRBJ2-7; D remains ambiguous. The CDR3, as DNA: TGTGCCAGCAGTTTAGTGAGATTAAGGACCTACGAGCAGTACTTC. Its translation: CASSLVRLRTYEQYF.